What follows are 20 T cell receptor beta chains derived from one specimen sequenced in a study of blood T cell repertoires in COVID-19. Sequenced by immunoSEQ multiplex PCR; TCRdb stores in-frame clones only, minus some. Among under 450,000 clones, approximately 88% were seen once, and the ten largest hold around 12%. Sequenced input: peripheral blood. These receptors came from a woman between 45 and 60 years old with COVID-19, enrolled during active disease.

The genes are TRBV11-2 and TRBJ2-3; 9 nucleotides line up with TRBD2. This CDR3 is 16 amino acids long. The germline V gene encodes CDR1 SGHAT and CDR2 FQNNGV. V lost 1 base and J lost 1; bases outside the gene matches: 3. This CDR3 is CASSLGIAGGTDTQYF. CDR3 DNA: TGTGCCAGCAGCTTAGGGATAGCGGGGGGCACAGATACGCAGTATTTT.

The rearrangement uses TRBV30 and TRBJ1-2; no definite D call. This CDR3 is built from 10 residues. Germline V gene sequence: CDR1 GTSNPN, CDR2 SVGIG (reference sequence). V lost 3 bases, J lost 8 bases, and 7 bases lay in between. This chain's CDR3 is CAWRPGGYTF. The CDR3 DNA is TGTGCCTGGAGGCCGGGGGGCTACACCTTC.

The chain employs TRBV20-1 and TRBJ2-3; TRBD2 is a possible D gene (6 bases). CDR3 size: 14 residues. Trimming removed 3 bases from V and 0 bases from J, with 10 bases in between. Germline V gene sequence: CDR1 DFQATT, CDR2 SNEGSKA (reference sequence). CDR3 loop: CSASRAGSTDTQYF. The DNA of the CDR3 is TGCAGTGCTAGTCGGGCGGGGAGCACAGATACGCAGTATTTT.

The chain uses TRBV5-1 and TRBJ1-3; D gene unclear. This CDR3 contains 16 residues. V shed 0 bases and J shed 0 bases, with 10 bases lying between them. CDR1 and CDR2 (germline): SGHRS, YFSETQ. DNA of the CDR3: TGCGCCAGCAGCTTGGAGGGCGGGAGCTCTGGAAACACCATATATTTT. Its protein product is CASSLEGGSSGNTIYF.

The genes are TRBV19 and TRBJ2-2; possibly TRBD2 for D (5 bases). The CDR3 runs to 15 residues. The ends were cut back, 8 bases at V and 6 bases at J, with 19 bases in the middle. Germline V gene lookup returns CDR1 LNHDA and CDR2 SQIVND (reference sequence). CDR3 coding DNA: TGTGCCAGTCTTTCTTCGGGGTATCAGTCCGGGGAGCTGTTTTTT. It yields the protein CASLSSGYQSGELFF.

In DNA, the CDR3 is TGTGCCAGCAGCGGAGTTTTCAGGGAAGAGACCCAGTACTTC. Amino acids: CASSGVFREETQYF. The rearrangement joins TRBV2 to TRBJ2-5; D is possibly TRBD1 (5 bases). Germline V gives CDR1 SNHLY, CDR2 FYNNEI. The V gene lost 6 bases and the J gene lost 3 bases, with 14 bases spanning the gap. The CDR3 spans 14 residues.

The chain has TRBV21-1 and TRBJ1-3. TRBV21-1 is a pseudogene segment. This CDR3 has 13 residues. The CDR3 DNA follows: TGTGCCAGCAGCAAAGTTGGAGGGAACACCATATATTTT. Translating gives CASSKVGGNTIYF.

The CDR3 here is CAIRSDRGNSPLHF. For the CDR3, the DNA is TGTGCCATCAGATCCGACAGGGGTAATTCACCCCTCCACTTT. V gene TRBV10-3 combines with J gene TRBJ1-6; 8 bases are shared with TRBD1. The V gene's germline CDR1 is ENHRY and CDR2 SYGVKD. This CDR3 is built from 14 residues. The V gene end was trimmed by 6 bases and the J gene end by 6 bases; junction bases not matched to a gene: 4.

This chain links TRBV7-9 with TRBJ1-5; D gene unclear. This CDR3 region has 13 residues. V lost 1 base, J lost 4 bases, and 5 bases lay in between. Germline V gene sequence: CDR1 SEHNR, CDR2 FQNEAQ (reference sequence). The chain's CDR3 is CASSLDRNQPQHF. The CDR3 DNA reads as TGTGCCAGCAGCTTAGACAGAAATCAGCCCCAGCATTTT.

This chain joins TRBV5-1 and TRBJ2-5; TRBD2 matches 12 bases. This CDR3 spans 15 amino acids. Trimming removed 4 bases from V and 5 bases from J; junction bases left unmatched: 6. Germline assignment: CDR1 SGHRS and CDR2 YFSETQ. CDR3: CASSQTSGGLETQYF. CDR3 nucleotide sequence: TGCGCCAGCAGCCAGACTAGCGGGGGCCTGGAGACCCAGTACTTC.

The genes are TRBV6-5 and TRBJ2-7; 8 bases match TRBD1. The CDR3 extends over 13 amino acids. Germline loops: CDR1 MNHEY, CDR2 SVGAGI. The V and J ends lost 6 bases and 5 bases, in that order; junction bases with no gene match: 6. The DNA of the CDR3 is TGTGCCAGCAGCAAGGACAGGGCCGACGAGCAGTACTTC. It specifies CASSKDRADEQYF.

This rearrangement joins TRBV6-5 to TRBJ1-2; D remains unclear. The germline gives CDR1 MNHEY, CDR2 SVGAGI. Deletions cut 6 bases from V and 6 bases from J, with 14 bases between. The CDR3 spans 13 residues. CDR3 nucleotides: TGTGCCAGCAGGCGAGGCCCTTCTCATGGCTACACCTTC. Translated, it gives CASRRGPSHGYTF.

The DNA for the CDR3 is TGTGCCAGCAGTCCGCTTTCTAGTGGTAATTCACCCCTCCACTTT. Amino acid sequence: CASSPLSSGNSPLHF. The J gene is TRBJ1-6, the V gene TRBV28; unclear D gene. The length of the CDR3 is 15 residues. CDR1 is MDHEN, CDR2 SYDVKM, per germline. Between the trimmed V and J ends, which lost 5 bases and 6 bases, there was a span of 14 bases.

The chain has TRBV6-5 and TRBJ2-7; tentatively, D is TRBD1 (5 bases). With 10 bases removed from V and 8 bases from J, the gap between germline ends came to 24 bases. The germline CDR1 and CDR2 sequences are MNHEY and SVGAGI. The CDR3 contains 14 residues. CDR3 DNA sequence: TGTGCCACCCCACCCCGGACACAGCTAACGAAGCAGTACTTC. Amino acid sequence: CATPPRTQLTKQYF.

This clone appeared a few times. V usage is TRBV28 and J usage is TRBJ1-1, with D perhaps matching TRBD1 (5 bases). This CDR3 has 12 amino acids. V lost 2 bases to trimming and J lost 13 bases, with 14 bases between them. Germline V CDR1 and CDR2: MDHEN, SYDVKM. CDR3 sequence (DNA): TGTGCCAGCAGTTTAGCCAAAGGGGTTGGTTTCTTT. Its protein product is CASSLAKGVGFF.

The rearrangement uses TRBV7-9 and TRBJ2-3; D possibly corresponds to TRBD1 (7 bases). The CDR3 contains 14 residues. CDR1 is SEHNR and CDR2 is FQNEAQ in the germline V gene (reference sequence). V was trimmed by 2 bases and J by 4 bases, leaving 10 bases between them. CDR3 sequence: CASSLQGGPDTQYF. For the CDR3, the DNA is TGTGCCAGCAGCTTACAGGGGGGCCCAGATACGCAGTATTTT.

This clone was counted a few times. This CDR3 is also generated by other DNA sequences in the sample. This chain links TRBV5-1 with TRBJ2-7; 9 positions agree with TRBD1. J gave up 3 bases and V 5 bases, and 6 bases lay outside the gene matches. The CDR3 sequence is 14 residues long. Germline V lookup: CDR1 SGHRS, CDR2 YFSETQ. CDR3 region: CASSLGQGSYEQYF. The DNA of the CDR3 is TGCGCCAGCAGTCTTGGACAGGGGAGCTACGAGCAGTACTTC.

This chain connects TRBV19 to TRBJ2-7, with TRBD1 as a possible D gene (6 bases). This CDR3 is 14 amino acids long. Germline CDR1 LNHDA, CDR2 SQIVND (reference sequence). Trimming removed 4 bases at V and 2 bases at J, with 12 bases between. DNA for the CDR3: TGTGCCAGTAGTAAAACGACAGGTGCCTACGAGCAGTACTTC. It encodes CASSKTTGAYEQYF.

The CDR3 DNA reads as TGTGCCAGCAGCTTTGGCCGTGGAAACACCATATATTTT. It specifies CASSFGRGNTIYF. The genes are TRBV11-3 and TRBJ1-3; D gene unclear. This CDR3 is 13 amino acids long. The V end was cut by 3 bases, the J end by 3 bases, with 6 bases between. CDR1 and CDR2 (germline): SGHNT, YENEEA.

This clone appeared a single time. The same CDR3 arises from other DNA sequences in this sample as well. The DNA of the CDR3 is TGTGCCAGCTCTCTCACTCCTACCTACGAGCAGTACTTC. It codes for CASSLTPTYEQYF. The chain couples TRBV6-5 to TRBJ2-7; D uncertain. This CDR3 contains 13 residues. Germline V gene sequence: CDR1 MNHEY, CDR2 SVGAGI. V shed 8 bases and J shed 2 bases, with 13 bases lying between them.